The rows below give T cell receptor beta chains drawn from one sample of a study of T cell responses to AZD1222 COVID-19 vaccine. TCRdb's table, derived via immunoSEQ multiplex PCR, lists solely in-frame clones and lacks some. The sample records about 140,000 clones, about 93% being singletons. This material consisted of peripheral blood, taken on day 0 of AZD1222 vaccination. The receptors derive from an adult in good health. The CDR3 runs from the conserved cysteine through the conserved F or W. Fields, in order: clone size, V gene, D gene, J gene, CDR3 protein, CDR3 DNA. D genes are given only for firm matches. Not all rows give a size; the values are once, few, many and, for expanded clones, a class.

size: NA; V: TRBV19; D: TRBD1; J: TRBJ2-4; CDR3: CASTPDRGKNIQYF; DNA: TGTGCCAGTACCCCAGACAGGGGAAAAAACATTCAGTACTTC
size: NA; V: TRBV2; D: NA; J: TRBJ1-2; CDR3: CASSRLGDGYTF; DNA: TGTGCCAGCAGTCGGTTGGGGGACGGCTACACCTTC
size: NA; V: TRBV5-4; D: TRBD1; J: TRBJ2-5; CDR3: CASSSRQGRETQYF; DNA: TGTGCCAGCAGCTCCAGACAGGGTCGGGAGACCCAGTACTTC
size: NA; V: TRBV29-1; D: NA; J: TRBJ1-4; CDR3: CSVVFRAVGEKLFF; DNA: TGCAGCGTTGTTTTTCGGGCCGTGGGTGAAAAACTGTTTTTT
size: NA; V: TRBV3-1/TRBV3-2; D: TRBD1; J: TRBJ1-2; CDR3: CASSQAGTGEGGYTF; DNA: TGTGCCAGCAGCCAAGCGGGGACAGGGGAGGGCGGCTACACCTTC
size: once; V: TRBV20-1; D: NA; J: TRBJ1-2; CDR3: CSASLLDGYTF; DNA: TGCAGTGCTAGTCTCCTCGATGGCTACACCTTC
size: NA; V: TRBV5-6; D: NA; J: TRBJ2-1; CDR3: CASKKRGPPSYNEQFF; DNA: TGTGCCAGCAAAAAACGGGGGCCCCCTTCCTACAATGAGCAGTTCTTC
size: once; V: TRBV4-2; D: TRBD2; J: TRBJ2-2; CDR3: CASSPRGVAGALNTGELFF; DNA: TGTGCCAGCAGCCCGAGGGGGGTAGCGGGGGCTTTAAACACCGGGGAGCTGTTTTTT
size: NA; V: TRBV4-1; D: TRBD1; J: TRBJ2-7; CDR3: CASSQDPGQNYEQYF; DNA: TGCGCCAGCAGCCAAGATCCGGGACAGAACTACGAGCAGTACTTC
size: NA; V: TRBV19; D: NA; J: TRBJ2-1; CDR3: CASSISGGEYHEQFF; DNA: TGTGCCAGTAGTATCTCGGGGGGCGAATATCATGAGCAGTTCTTC